This entry features one T cell receptor (beta chain) sequence. This clonotype was counted only a few times. Its specific antigen is unknown. The input lacks base qualities; no much larger clone sits a single base away. The data belong to a study of type 1 regulatory T cells (dated by TCRdb to the early 2020s). About the study as a whole: An in vitro protocol by which a Tr1-enriched, alloantigen-specific CD4 T cell product named T-allo10 was generated was characterized in the study. Patients with hematological malignancies who were receiving allogeneic hematopoietic stem cell transplantation were the group in which T-allo10 was being clinically evaluated.

The CDR3 sequence holds 15 residues, the cysteine and phenylalanine included. The CDR3 DNA has 45 bases and is translated from base 1. V drops 5 bases and J drops 8 bases, leaving 18 bases in between. As encoded in the germline V gene, CDR1 is MNHEY while CDR2 is SVGAGI. Sequenced using an Illumina MiSeq. TCRdb's own reprocessing of the public reads used fastp at Q25 and MiXCR and kept productive beta chains. Rows merge per CDR3 protein into single entries with the most common DNA and genes. The sample has about 15,000 distinct CDR3 sequences on record, roughly 15% of them singletons. The ten largest clones take up 15% to 17% of the sample.

The sequence joins TRBV6-5 to TRBJ1-4; no D gene can be assigned with confidence. Sample: cultured T cells, either the whole culture or a sorted T cell fraction (not recorded which). The sequence was obtained from a human donor in good health. The CDR3 amino acid sequence is: CASSQYVTSGEKLFF. The nucleotide sequence is given as TGTGCCAGCAGTCAGTACGTCACCTCGGGGGAAAAACTGTTTTTT.